This T cell receptor beta chain was found in a study of shared clonotypes between healthy human individuals. Study-wide points: Estimated richness was generally greater in naive than memory subsets.

In its sample, this clone was seen once. Antigen unknown. The CDR3 totals 12 residues. Naive CD8 populations comprised CD45RO-negative cells positively selected for CCR7, excluding terminally differentiated effector memory CD45RA+ cells. Healthy and HIV-negative, the adult donors had no recent acute infections or vaccinations. Deep-level settings were used for running the assay. An approximately 210 ng quantity of DNA, 29,000 or so T cell genomes, went into the sorted-subset replicate PCRs. The table came from immunoSEQ multiplex PCR; TCRdb's copy has only in-frame clones and leaves some out. The table records about 2 million clones, approximately 94% of them present only once.

The sequenced sample was naive CD8+ T cells sorted from blood. The chain combines TRBV21-1 with TRBJ2-7. TRBV21-1 is flagged as a pseudogene. The sequence came from a man aged 18-30 years in good health. The CDR3 coding sequence is TGTGCCAGCAGCAAACCAGACCAGATTCAGTACTTC. It is translated as CASSKPDQIQYF.